Listed below are T cell receptor beta chains from one sample, sequenced in a study of blood T cells in healthy people across ages. TCRdb independently ran MiXCR on the 5' RACE reads; one entry per CDR3 protein. The sample yields hundreds of thousands of distinct CDR3 sequences, about 20% seen once. Sequencing input: blood. The receptors stem from an older man in good health. The CDR3 runs from the conserved cysteine through the conserved F or W. Each record gives: D gene, V gene, clone size, J gene, CDR3 DNA, CDR3 protein. The D gene is left open where the match is weak. Rows may omit the clone size; those that give it use once, few, many or a size class.

d_call: .
v_call: TRBV3-1
clone_size: .
j_call: TRBJ2-3
cdr3_nt: TGTGCCAGCAGCCATTACGCGGGACTCTCTGGGAGCACAGATACGCAGTATTTT
cdr3_aa: CASSHYAGLSGSTDTQYF

d_call: .
v_call: TRBV28
clone_size: .
j_call: TRBJ1-6
cdr3_nt: TGTGCCAGCAGTTTACACCCTCAAAATTCACCCCTCCACTTT
cdr3_aa: CASSLHPQNSPLHF

d_call: TRBD2
v_call: TRBV2
clone_size: few
j_call: TRBJ2-1
cdr3_nt: TGTGCCAGCAGTGAAGCGCACCAAACCCGAACCCGGGGGGACTCCTACAATGAGCAGTTCTTC
cdr3_aa: CASSEAHQTRTRGDSYNEQFF

d_call: TRBD1
v_call: TRBV15
clone_size: few
j_call: TRBJ2-3
cdr3_nt: TGTGCCACCAATGTGGGAAGGACAGGCCGCACAGATACGCAGTATTTT
cdr3_aa: CATNVGRTGRTDTQYF

d_call: .
v_call: TRBV11-1
clone_size: .
j_call: TRBJ1-1
cdr3_nt: TGTGCCAGCAGCCGTGCTCGGGGGGTTGGAGACACTGAAGCTTTCTTT
cdr3_aa: CASSRARGVGDTEAFF

d_call: .
v_call: TRBV20-1
clone_size: .
j_call: TRBJ1-1
cdr3_nt: TGCAGTGCTAGAGATCCCTCGGGGCGGAACACTGAAGCTTTCTTT
cdr3_aa: CSARDPSGRNTEAFF

d_call: TRBD1
v_call: TRBV11-2
clone_size: many
j_call: TRBJ2-4
cdr3_nt: TGTGCCAGCAGCCCTACTGGGACAGGGGACATTCAGTACTTC
cdr3_aa: CASSPTGTGDIQYF

d_call: .
v_call: TRBV14
clone_size: .
j_call: TRBJ2-4
cdr3_nt: TGTGCCAGCAGCCAAGGGCCAGACCTTACATATGCCAAAAACATTCAGTACTTC
cdr3_aa: CASSQGPDLTYAKNIQYF

d_call: .
v_call: TRBV27
clone_size: .
j_call: TRBJ2-5
cdr3_nt: TGTGCCAGCAGTTTAAGTGGATTCCAGAGGCAAGAGACCCAGTACTTC
cdr3_aa: CASSLSGFQRQETQYF

d_call: .
v_call: TRBV5-5
clone_size: few
j_call: TRBJ2-1
cdr3_nt: TGTGCCAGCAGCTTTACTGAGACTACCTACAATGAGCAGTTCTTC
cdr3_aa: CASSFTETTYNEQFF

d_call: .
v_call: TRBV5-1
clone_size: .
j_call: TRBJ2-5
cdr3_nt: TGCGCCAGCAGAAGGGAGTACCAAGAGACCCAGTACTTC
cdr3_aa: CASRREYQETQYF

d_call: .
v_call: TRBV5-1
clone_size: few
j_call: TRBJ2-5
cdr3_nt: TGCGCCAGCGGCGAAGGGGGAGTCCAGGAGACCCAGTACTTC
cdr3_aa: CASGEGGVQETQYF

d_call: TRBD2
v_call: TRBV27
clone_size: once
j_call: TRBJ2-2
cdr3_nt: TGTGCCACCAGACTAGCGGGAGCCTTTGACACCGGGGAGCTGTTTTTT
cdr3_aa: CATRLAGAFDTGELFF

d_call: TRBD1
v_call: TRBV18
clone_size: .
j_call: TRBJ2-7
cdr3_nt: TGTGCCAGCACAGGGGGCTCCGGGAACGAGCAGTACTTC
cdr3_aa: CASTGGSGNEQYF

d_call: TRBD2
v_call: TRBV7-9
clone_size: few
j_call: TRBJ2-3
cdr3_nt: TGTGCCAGCAGCTTGGGACTAGCGGGTACCTATACGCAGTATTTT
cdr3_aa: CASSLGLAGTYTQYF

d_call: .
v_call: TRBV29-1
clone_size: .
j_call: TRBJ2-1
cdr3_nt: TGCAGCGTTGAAAATAATGAGCAGTTCTTC
cdr3_aa: CSVENNEQFF

d_call: TRBD2
v_call: TRBV12-3/TRBV12-4
clone_size: .
j_call: TRBJ2-5
cdr3_nt: TGTGCCAGCAGGTTGACTAGCGGGGGACAGACCCAGTACTTC
cdr3_aa: CASRLTSGGQTQYF

d_call: .
v_call: TRBV29-1
clone_size: many
j_call: TRBJ2-7
cdr3_nt: TGCAGCGTTTACTCCTCAGGGTCGTACGAGCAGTACTTC
cdr3_aa: CSVYSSGSYEQYF

d_call: TRBD1
v_call: TRBV12-3/TRBV12-4
clone_size: few
j_call: TRBJ1-1
cdr3_nt: TGTGCCAGCGGTGACAGGGTGAACACTGAAGCTTTCTTT
cdr3_aa: CASGDRVNTEAFF

d_call: .
v_call: TRBV19
clone_size: few
j_call: TRBJ1-5
cdr3_nt: TGTGCCAGTAGTATAAACCCTGGGGGACAAGGAACCAATCAGCCCCAGCATTTT
cdr3_aa: CASSINPGGQGTNQPQHF

d_call: TRBD1
v_call: TRBV7-9
clone_size: .
j_call: TRBJ1-2
cdr3_nt: TGTGCCAGCAGCGCCTACCAGGGGGTCGACTATGGCTACACCTTC
cdr3_aa: CASSAYQGVDYGYTF

d_call: TRBD1
v_call: TRBV27
clone_size: .
j_call: TRBJ1-5
cdr3_nt: TGTGCCAGCAGTCCCAGGGGGTATGGCAATCAGCCCCAGCATTTT
cdr3_aa: CASSPRGYGNQPQHF

d_call: TRBD1
v_call: TRBV29-1
clone_size: .
j_call: TRBJ2-2
cdr3_nt: TGCAGCGCGACTGGGGTGACAGGGGGCCTCGGGGAGCTGTTTTTT
cdr3_aa: CSATGVTGGLGELFF

d_call: TRBD2
v_call: TRBV5-1
clone_size: .
j_call: TRBJ2-3
cdr3_nt: TGCGCCAGCAGCTTGCGAGCGGGGGGGCCTAGCACAGATACGCAGTATTTT
cdr3_aa: CASSLRAGGPSTDTQYF

d_call: .
v_call: TRBV12-3/TRBV12-4
clone_size: .
j_call: TRBJ1-2
cdr3_nt: TGTGCCAGCAGAGACAACCGGGACGCCTATGGCTACACCTTC
cdr3_aa: CASRDNRDAYGYTF

d_call: .
v_call: TRBV12-3/TRBV12-4
clone_size: few
j_call: TRBJ2-5
cdr3_nt: TGTGCCAGCAGTTTCTGGCGGGATGAGACCCAGTACTTC
cdr3_aa: CASSFWRDETQYF

d_call: TRBD2
v_call: TRBV12-3/TRBV12-4
clone_size: .
j_call: TRBJ2-1
cdr3_nt: TGTGCCAGCAGTTTAGTTGGGTTGAGCGGGAGCAATGAGCAGTTCTTC
cdr3_aa: CASSLVGLSGSNEQFF

d_call: .
v_call: TRBV7-8
clone_size: few
j_call: TRBJ2-3
cdr3_nt: TGTGCCAGCAGCCCTCGAACCCGGGCAGGGACAGATACGCAGTATTTT
cdr3_aa: CASSPRTRAGTDTQYF

d_call: .
v_call: TRBV27
clone_size: few
j_call: TRBJ1-2
cdr3_nt: TGTGCCAGCAGTTTTTTTCCGACACGCGACTATGGCTACACCTTC
cdr3_aa: CASSFFPTRDYGYTF

d_call: TRBD1
v_call: TRBV7-2
clone_size: few
j_call: TRBJ2-3
cdr3_nt: TGTGCCAGCAGCTTACAGGGGGTCGGCACAGATACGCAGTATTTT
cdr3_aa: CASSLQGVGTDTQYF

d_call: .
v_call: TRBV7-2
clone_size: .
j_call: TRBJ1-4
cdr3_nt: TGTGCCAGCAGCCCCCTGGGGCTTTCCGAAAATGAAAAACTGTTTTTT
cdr3_aa: CASSPLGLSENEKLFF

d_call: TRBD2
v_call: TRBV7-3
clone_size: few
j_call: TRBJ2-3
cdr3_nt: TGTGCCAGCAGCTTCAGCGGGAAGGTAACAGATACGCAGTATTTT
cdr3_aa: CASSFSGKVTDTQYF

d_call: TRBD1
v_call: TRBV27
clone_size: .
j_call: TRBJ1-1
cdr3_nt: TGTGCCAGCCATATTAGTGGGGACAGGAGGGACCACACTGAAGCTTTCTTT
cdr3_aa: CASHISGDRRDHTEAFF

d_call: .
v_call: TRBV7-9
clone_size: .
j_call: TRBJ1-4
cdr3_nt: TGTGCCAGCACTCATGGCTTGGGCCCCGGCGGCGAAAAACTGTTTTTT
cdr3_aa: CASTHGLGPGGEKLFF

d_call: .
v_call: TRBV12-3/TRBV12-4
clone_size: few
j_call: TRBJ2-7
cdr3_nt: TGTGCCAGCAGTTTTTATAGGGGCGAGCAGTACTTC
cdr3_aa: CASSFYRGEQYF

d_call: TRBD1
v_call: TRBV5-1
clone_size: .
j_call: TRBJ2-7
cdr3_nt: TGCGCCAGCAGCTTGACAGGGGTCGGAGGCGAGCAGTACTTC
cdr3_aa: CASSLTGVGGEQYF